A single TCR beta chain is shown here with its context. The data were produced by immunoSEQ multiplex PCR, yet TCRdb's version contains in-frame clones alone and is incomplete. The sample includes some 350,000 clones, about 89% seen only once; the top ten take over 4%. The sample comes from a study of blood T cell repertoires in COVID-19. The V gene's germline CDR1 is SQVTM and CDR2 ANQGSEA. The CDR3 is 19 amino acids. The junction had 16 bases not matched to a gene; V was cut back by 0 bases and J by 7 bases. The chain employs TRBV29-1 and TRBJ2-1; TRBD2 matches at 12 bases. Material: PBMCs or T cells enriched from blood (not recorded which). The sequence was collected from a young woman who had recovered from COVID-19. CDR3 DNA sequence: TGCAGCGTTGAAGATTGGCGCGGACCGGGACTAGCGGGTTGGAATGAGCAGTTCTTC. It translates to CSVEDWRGPGLAGWNEQFF.